This paragraph covers one T cell receptor (beta chain) sequence. Its antigen is not identified. The entry originates in a study of cytomegalovirus exposure and HLA in healthy donors. General study results and limits: Segments of the TCR beta V type were, in most cases, productive about 87% or about 30% of the time in an earlier analysis. A later analysis found that most CMV-associated TCR beta chains appeared HLA-restricted. According to reports, the classifier identified cytomegalovirus status with high specificity and sensitivity. It was likely that a cluster of highly shared sequence variants was a sequencing artifact.

The PCR used 60 Vbeta and 13 Jbeta primers. The table came from immunoSEQ multiplex PCR; TCRdb's copy has only in-frame clones and leaves some out. This sample has tens of thousands of clones, with around 90% found just once. Losses at the gene ends were 4 bases for V and 10 bases for J; bases not matched to a gene: 0. CDR1 MNHNS and CDR2 SASEGT come from the germline V gene. The CDR3 has 11 residues. The chain joins TRBV6-1 to TRBJ1-4, with TRBD1 matching over 7 bases. Material: PBMCs. The TCR was taken from a man aged 30 to 45 in good health and CMV-seropositive. CDR3 amino acids: CASSGQGKLFF. The CDR3 DNA reads as TGTGCCAGCAGTGGACAGGGAAAACTGTTTTTT.